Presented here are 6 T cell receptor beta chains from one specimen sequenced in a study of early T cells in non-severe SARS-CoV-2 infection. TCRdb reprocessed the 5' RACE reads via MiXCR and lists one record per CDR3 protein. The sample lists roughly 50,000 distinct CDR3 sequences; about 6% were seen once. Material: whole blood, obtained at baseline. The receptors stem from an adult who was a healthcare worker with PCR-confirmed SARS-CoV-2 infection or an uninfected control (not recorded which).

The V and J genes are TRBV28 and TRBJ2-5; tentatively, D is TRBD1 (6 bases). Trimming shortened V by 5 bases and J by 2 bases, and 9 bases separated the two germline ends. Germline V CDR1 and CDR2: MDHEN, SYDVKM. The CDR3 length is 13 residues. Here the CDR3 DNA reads TGTGCCAGCAGTCCCACAGGGCAAGAGACCCAGTACTTC. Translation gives CASSPTGQETQYF.

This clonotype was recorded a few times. The DNA for the CDR3 is TGTGCCAGCAGCTCCCAAGTTCCCGGGGAAAAACTGTTTTTT. Translation: CASSSQVPGEKLFF. The V and J genes are TRBV5-4 and TRBJ1-4; D unclear. V lost 3 bases to trimming and J lost 8 bases, with 14 bases between them. The CDR3 sequence is 14 residues long. Germline loops: CDR1 SGHNT, CDR2 YYREEE (reference sequence).

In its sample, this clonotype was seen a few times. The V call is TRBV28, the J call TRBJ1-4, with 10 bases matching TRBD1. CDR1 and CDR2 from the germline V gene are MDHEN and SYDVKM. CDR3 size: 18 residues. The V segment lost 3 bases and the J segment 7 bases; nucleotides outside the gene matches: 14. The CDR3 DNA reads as TGTGCCAGCAGTTTTGGGCCGGGACAGGGGCCGCACCCTGAAAAACTGTTTTTT. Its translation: CASSFGPGQGPHPEKLFF.

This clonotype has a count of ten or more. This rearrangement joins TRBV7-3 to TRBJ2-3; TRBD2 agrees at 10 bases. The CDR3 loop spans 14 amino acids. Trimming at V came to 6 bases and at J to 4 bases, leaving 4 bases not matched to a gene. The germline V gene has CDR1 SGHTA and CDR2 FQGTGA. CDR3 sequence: CASRLAGGSDTQYF. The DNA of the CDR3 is TGTGCCAGCAGGTTAGCGGGAGGTTCAGATACGCAGTATTTT.

This CDR3 is CASSEIPPGRGSTEAFF. CDR3 coding DNA: TGTGCCAGCAGTGAGATCCCGCCAGGCAGGGGGTCCACTGAAGCTTTCTTT. This chain connects TRBV25-1 to TRBJ1-1, with 7 nucleotides matching TRBD1. The CDR3 spans 17 residues. CDR1 and CDR2 from the germline V gene are MGHDK and SYGVNS. The trim removed 3 bases at V and 4 bases at J, leaving 14 bases unmatched.

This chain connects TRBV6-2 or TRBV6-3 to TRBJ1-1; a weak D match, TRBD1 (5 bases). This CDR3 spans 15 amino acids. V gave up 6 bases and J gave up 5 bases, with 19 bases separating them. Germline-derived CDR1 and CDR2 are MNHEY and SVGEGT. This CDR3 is CASSTPFAGGTEAFF. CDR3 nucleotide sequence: TGTGCCAGCAGCACCCCCTTTGCGGGGGGGACTGAAGCTTTCTTT.